One sample yielded the 9 T cell receptor beta chains listed below, sequenced in a study of blood T cell repertoires in COVID-19. Here immunoSEQ multiplex PCR was the method, and the copy in TCRdb shows in-frame clones only, minus some. The data contain about 430,000 clones, more than 70% of them singletons. Input material: PBMCs or T cells enriched from blood (not recorded which). The receptors stem from a woman aged 18-29 years who had been exposed to COVID-19.

V usage is TRBV25-1 and J usage is TRBJ2-1; 12 bases match TRBD2. CDR1 is MGHDK and CDR2 is SYGVNS in the germline V gene. With 1 base clipped from V and 10 bases from J, the junction kept 11 bases outside the gene matches. The CDR3 is 17 amino acids. In DNA form, the CDR3 reads TGTGCCAGCAGTGAATTTCCTAGCGGGAGGGCTTCGGGGGAGCAGTTCTTC. Its protein is CASSEFPSGRASGEQFF.

The chain uses TRBV11-2 and TRBJ1-1, with 8 positions matching TRBD1. After removal of 1 base from V and 7 bases from J, the junction contained 5 bases not matched to a gene. CDR1 is SGHAT and CDR2 is FQNNGV in the germline V gene. The CDR3 has 14 amino acids. The CDR3 DNA sequence: TGTGCCAGCAGCTTAGCCCGGACAGGGTTTGAAGCTTTCTTT. Its translation: CASSLARTGFEAFF. Drawing the rest from reference TRBV11-2 and TRBJ1-1, the complete variable domain is EAGVAQSPRYKIIEKRQSVAFWCNPISGHATLYWYQQILGQGPKLLIQFQNNGVVDDSQLPKDRFSAERLKGVDSTLKIQPAKLEDSAVYLCASSLARTGFEAFFGQGTRLTVV.

This clone came up a few times. This chain uses TRBV11-2 with TRBJ2-6; 7 bases are shared with TRBD1. The ends lost 4 bases at V and 4 bases at J; junction bases unmatched: 7. This CDR3 is built from 16 residues. Germline V gene sequence: CDR1 SGHAT, CDR2 FQNNGV. The CDR3, as DNA: TGTGCCAGCAGCTCCGGACAGGCTAGGGGGGCCAACGTCCTGACTTTC. As protein: CASSSGQARGANVLTF.

The chain uses TRBV19 and TRBJ1-2; D may be TRBD1 (6 bases). The CDR3 covers 14 residues. V was cut by 3 bases and J by 5 bases, with 13 bases left in between. CDR1 and CDR2 (germline): LNHDA, SQIVND (reference sequence). The CDR3 sequence is CASSIIRGEYGYTF. The CDR3 region has the DNA TGTGCCAGTAGTATTATCAGGGGCGAGTATGGCTACACCTTC.

The chain joins TRBV2 to TRBJ1-5, with D unclear. Germline V gene lookup returns CDR1 SNHLY and CDR2 FYNNEI. Deletions cut 10 bases from V and 2 bases from J, with 15 bases between. The CDR3 contains 14 residues. In DNA form, the CDR3 reads TGTGCCATCCCGACACGTCAGGGCAATCAGCCCCAGCATTTT. Its protein product is CAIPTRQGNQPQHF. Full variable domain (rest looked up from reference TRBV2 and TRBJ1-5): EPEVTQTPSHQVTQMGQEVILRCVPISNHLYFYWYRQILGQKVEFLVSFYNNEISEKSEIFDDQFSVERPDGSNFTLKIRSTKLEDSAMYFCAIPTRQGNQPQHFGDGTRLSIL.

For the CDR3, the DNA is TGTGCCAGCAGTGAATCGCTTGGGACAGCTTTCTCTGGAAACACCATATATTTT. This sequence encodes CASSESLGTAFSGNTIYF. This chain joins TRBV25-1 and TRBJ1-3; TRBD1 aligns across 7 bases. V was clipped by 1 base and J by 0 bases; unmatched bases: 9. Germline values: CDR1 MGHDK, CDR2 SYGVNS. This CDR3 comprises 18 residues.

This rearrangement joins TRBV15 to TRBJ1-5; D might be TRBD1 (5 bases). This CDR3 spans 19 amino acids. V lost 0 bases and J 4 bases, leaving 22 bases between the germline ends. Per germline, CDR1 LNHNV and CDR2 YYDKDF (reference sequence). The CDR3 reads CATSRERFEAGQGNQPQHF. The CDR3 coding sequence is TGTGCCACCAGCAGAGAAAGGTTCGAAGCAGGTCAGGGAAATCAGCCCCAGCATTTT.

The rearrangement joins TRBV12-3 or TRBV12-4 to TRBJ2-7; possible D gene TRBD1, 6 bases. The CDR3 runs to 12 residues. V lost 5 bases and J lost 6, with 11 bases in between. The CDR3 spells CASSRDRIEQYF. In nucleotides, the CDR3 is TGTGCCAGCAGTCGAGACAGGATCGAGCAGTACTTC.

V is TRBV6-1 and J is TRBJ2-7, with D possibly being TRBD1 (6 bases). Trimming removed 3 bases from V and 0 bases from J, with 12 bases in between. Germline CDR1 reads MNHNS; CDR2 reads SASEGT. The CDR3 is 15 residues long. The CDR3 DNA sequence: TGTGCCAGCAGTGAGGCTCCGACAGGCTCCTACGAGCAGTACTTC. It codes for CASSEAPTGSYEQYF.